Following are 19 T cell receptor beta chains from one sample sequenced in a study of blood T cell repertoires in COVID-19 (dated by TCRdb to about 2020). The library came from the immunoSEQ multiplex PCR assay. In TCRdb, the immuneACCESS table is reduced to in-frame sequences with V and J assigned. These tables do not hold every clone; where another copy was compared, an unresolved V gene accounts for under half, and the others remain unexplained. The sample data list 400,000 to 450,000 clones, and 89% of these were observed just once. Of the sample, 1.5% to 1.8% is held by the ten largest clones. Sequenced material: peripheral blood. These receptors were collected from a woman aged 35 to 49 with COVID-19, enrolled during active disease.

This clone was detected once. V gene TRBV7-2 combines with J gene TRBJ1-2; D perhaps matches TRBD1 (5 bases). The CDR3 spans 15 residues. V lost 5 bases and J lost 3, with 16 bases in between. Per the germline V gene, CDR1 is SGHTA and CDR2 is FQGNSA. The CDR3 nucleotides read TGTGCCAGCAGCCCCTCGGGGGGGGAGGACTATGGCTACACCTTC. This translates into CASSPSGGEDYGYTF.

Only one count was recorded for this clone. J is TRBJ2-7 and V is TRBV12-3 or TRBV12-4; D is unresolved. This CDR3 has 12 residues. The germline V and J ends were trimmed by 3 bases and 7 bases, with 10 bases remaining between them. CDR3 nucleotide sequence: TGTGCCAGCAGTTTGGGCGAATTTGAGCAGTACTTC. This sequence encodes CASSLGEFEQYF.

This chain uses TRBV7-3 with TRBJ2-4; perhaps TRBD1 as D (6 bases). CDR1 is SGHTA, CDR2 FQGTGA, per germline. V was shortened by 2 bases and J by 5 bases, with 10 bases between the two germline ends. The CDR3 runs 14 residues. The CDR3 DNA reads TGTGCCAGCAGCTTATCAGGGGTTGAAAACATTCAGTACTTC. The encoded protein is CASSLSGVENIQYF.

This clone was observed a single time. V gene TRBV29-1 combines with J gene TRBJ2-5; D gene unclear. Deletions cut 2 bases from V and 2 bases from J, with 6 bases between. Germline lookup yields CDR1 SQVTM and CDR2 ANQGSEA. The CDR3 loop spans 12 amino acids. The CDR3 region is CSVEIQQETQYF. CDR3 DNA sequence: TGCAGCGTTGAAATACAGCAAGAGACCCAGTACTTC.

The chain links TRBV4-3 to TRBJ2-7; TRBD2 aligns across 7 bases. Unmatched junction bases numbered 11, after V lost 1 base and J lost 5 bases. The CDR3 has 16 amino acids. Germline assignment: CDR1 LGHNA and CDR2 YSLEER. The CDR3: CASSQGIAREGNEQYF. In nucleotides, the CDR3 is TGCGCCAGCAGCCAAGGCATAGCCAGGGAGGGGAACGAGCAGTACTTC.

DNA of the CDR3: TGTGCCAGTAGTGCGACAGGGCTGGACACTGAAGCTTTCTTT. Translated: CASSATGLDTEAFF. The chain uses TRBV19 and TRBJ1-1, with TRBD1 identical over 7 bases. The germline V gene has CDR1 LNHDA and CDR2 SQIVND (reference sequence). The CDR3 is made up of 14 amino acids. V gave up 5 bases and J gave up 3 bases; unmatched junction bases: 6. The variable domain in full, with the rest retrieved from reference TRBV19 and TRBJ1-1, is DGGITQSPKYLFRKEGQNVTLSCEQNLNHDAMYWYRQDPGQGLRLIYYSQIVNDFQKGDIAEGYSVSREKKESFPLTVTSAQKNPTAFYLCASSATGLDTEAFFGQGTRLTVV.

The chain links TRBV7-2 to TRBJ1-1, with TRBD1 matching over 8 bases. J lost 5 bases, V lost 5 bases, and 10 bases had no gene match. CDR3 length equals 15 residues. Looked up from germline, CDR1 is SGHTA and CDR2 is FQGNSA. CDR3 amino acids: CASSVTGEAWTEAFF. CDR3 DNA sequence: TGTGCCAGCAGCGTGACAGGGGAGGCATGGACTGAAGCTTTCTTT.

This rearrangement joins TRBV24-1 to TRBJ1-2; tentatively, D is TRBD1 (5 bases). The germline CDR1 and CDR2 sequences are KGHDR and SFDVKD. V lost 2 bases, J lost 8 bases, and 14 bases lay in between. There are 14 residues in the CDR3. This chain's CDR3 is CATSDSPGFRGYTF. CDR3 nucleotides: TGTGCCACCAGTGATTCCCCAGGGTTCCGCGGCTACACCTTC.

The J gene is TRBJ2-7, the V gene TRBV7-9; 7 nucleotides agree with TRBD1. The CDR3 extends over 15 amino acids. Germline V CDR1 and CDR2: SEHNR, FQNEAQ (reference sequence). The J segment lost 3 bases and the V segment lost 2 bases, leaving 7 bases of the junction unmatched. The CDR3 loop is CASSLPQGSVYEQYF. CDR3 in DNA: TGTGCCAGCAGCTTACCACAGGGGAGTGTCTACGAGCAGTACTTC.

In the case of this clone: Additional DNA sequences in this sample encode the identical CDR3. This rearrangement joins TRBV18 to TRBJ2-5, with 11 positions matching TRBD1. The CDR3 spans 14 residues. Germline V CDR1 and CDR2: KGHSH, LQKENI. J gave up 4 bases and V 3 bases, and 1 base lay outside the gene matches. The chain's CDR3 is CASSPGQGVETQYF. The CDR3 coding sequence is TGTGCCAGCTCACCGGGACAGGGGGTAGAGACCCAGTACTTC.

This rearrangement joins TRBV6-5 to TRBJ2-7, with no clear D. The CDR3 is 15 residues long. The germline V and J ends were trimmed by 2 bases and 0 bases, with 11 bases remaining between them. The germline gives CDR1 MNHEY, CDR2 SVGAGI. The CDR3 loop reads CASSYQTDNSYEQYF. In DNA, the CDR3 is TGTGCCAGCAGTTACCAAACAGACAACTCCTACGAGCAGTACTTC.

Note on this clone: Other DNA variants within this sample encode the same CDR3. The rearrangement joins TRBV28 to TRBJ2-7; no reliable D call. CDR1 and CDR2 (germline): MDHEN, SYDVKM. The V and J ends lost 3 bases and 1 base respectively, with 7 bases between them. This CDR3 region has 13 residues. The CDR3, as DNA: TGTGCCAGCAGTTTTTTGCGTTCCTACGAGCAGTACTTC. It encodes CASSFLRSYEQYF.

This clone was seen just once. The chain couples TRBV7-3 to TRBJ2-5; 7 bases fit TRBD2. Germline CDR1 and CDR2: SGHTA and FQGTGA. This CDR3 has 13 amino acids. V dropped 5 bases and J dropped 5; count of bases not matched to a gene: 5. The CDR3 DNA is TGTGCCAGCAGCCCCGGGGGGTTGGAGACCCAGTACTTC. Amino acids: CASSPGGLETQYF.

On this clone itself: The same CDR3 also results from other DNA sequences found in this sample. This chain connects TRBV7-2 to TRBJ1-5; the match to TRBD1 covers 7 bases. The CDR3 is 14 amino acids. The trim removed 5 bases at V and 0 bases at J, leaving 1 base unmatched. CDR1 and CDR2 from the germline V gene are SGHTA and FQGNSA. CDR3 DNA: TGTGCCAGCAGCCGGGACAGTAGCAATCAGCCCCAGCATTTT. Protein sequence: CASSRDSSNQPQHF.

CDR3 region: CASSPALGRNQPQHF. The DNA for the CDR3 is TGCGCCAGCAGCCCGGCCTTGGGGCGGAATCAGCCCCAGCATTTT. The chain is built from TRBV4-3 and TRBJ1-5; tentative D call: TRBD1 (5 bases). Germline-derived CDR1 and CDR2 are LGHNA and YSLEER. This CDR3 is 15 amino acids long. Trimming left V 4 bases short and J 4 bases short, with 14 bases between.

CDR3 protein: CAWSDREMSYGYTF. The DNA of the CDR3 is TGTGCCTGGAGCGACAGGGAAATGAGCTATGGCTACACCTTC. The chain uses TRBV30 and TRBJ1-2, with 7 bases that match TRBD1. Germline loops: CDR1 GTSNPN, CDR2 SVGIG (reference sequence). V was clipped by 3 bases and J by 4 bases; unmatched bases: 8. The CDR3 is 14 residues long.

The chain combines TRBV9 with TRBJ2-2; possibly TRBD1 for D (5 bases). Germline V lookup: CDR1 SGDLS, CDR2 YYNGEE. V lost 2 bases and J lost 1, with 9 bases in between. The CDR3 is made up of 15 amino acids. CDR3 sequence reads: CASSVMQGNTGELFF. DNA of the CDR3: TGTGCCAGCAGCGTGATGCAGGGGAACACCGGGGAGCTGTTTTTT.

Here the CDR3 reads CASRTGTGNSPLHF. Here the CDR3 DNA reads TGTGCCAGCAGGACCGGGACAGGGAATTCACCCCTCCACTTT. The chain links TRBV6-5 to TRBJ1-6; 9 positions agree with TRBD1. V dropped 6 bases and J dropped 7; count of bases not matched to a gene: 4. CDR1 MNHEY and CDR2 SVGAGI come from the germline V gene. The CDR3 spans 14 residues.

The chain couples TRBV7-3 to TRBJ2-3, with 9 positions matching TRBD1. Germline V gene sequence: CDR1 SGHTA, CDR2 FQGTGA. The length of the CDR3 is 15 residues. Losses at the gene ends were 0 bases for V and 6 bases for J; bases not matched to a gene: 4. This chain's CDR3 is CASSLTGTGQDTQYF. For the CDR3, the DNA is TGTGCCAGCAGCTTAACCGGGACAGGGCAGGATACGCAGTATTTT.